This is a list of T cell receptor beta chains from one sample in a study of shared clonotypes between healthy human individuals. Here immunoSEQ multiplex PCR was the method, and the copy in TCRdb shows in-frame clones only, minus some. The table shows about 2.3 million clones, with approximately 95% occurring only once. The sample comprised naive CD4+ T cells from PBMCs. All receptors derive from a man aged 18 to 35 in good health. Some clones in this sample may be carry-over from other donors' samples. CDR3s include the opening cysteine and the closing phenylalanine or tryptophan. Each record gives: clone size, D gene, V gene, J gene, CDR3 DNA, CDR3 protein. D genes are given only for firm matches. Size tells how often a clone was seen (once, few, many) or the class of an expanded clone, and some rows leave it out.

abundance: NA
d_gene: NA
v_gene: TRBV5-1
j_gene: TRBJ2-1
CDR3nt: TGCGCCAGCAGCTCGGGCGACTTTTACAATGAGCAGTTCTTC
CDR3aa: CASSSGDFYNEQFF

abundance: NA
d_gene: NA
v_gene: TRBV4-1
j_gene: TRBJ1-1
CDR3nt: TGCGCCAGCAGCCAAGATTCAAGGAAAAGGACTGAAGCTTTCTTT
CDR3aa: CASSQDSRKRTEAFF

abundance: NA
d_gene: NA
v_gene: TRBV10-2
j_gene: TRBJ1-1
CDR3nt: TGCGCCAGCAGTCCCGCGACCCAGAACACTGAAGCTTTCTTT
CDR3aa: CASSPATQNTEAFF

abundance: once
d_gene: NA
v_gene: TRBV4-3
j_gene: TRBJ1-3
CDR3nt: TGCGCCAGCAGCCAAGATCGGGCGGGTCGCCTCTCTGGAAACACCATATATTTT
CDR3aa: CASSQDRAGRLSGNTIYF

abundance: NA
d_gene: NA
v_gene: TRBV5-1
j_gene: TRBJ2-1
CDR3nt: TGCGCCAGCAGTCCCCGGGGTCCTGATTCCGGGTACAATGAGCAGTTCTTC
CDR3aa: CASSPRGPDSGYNEQFF

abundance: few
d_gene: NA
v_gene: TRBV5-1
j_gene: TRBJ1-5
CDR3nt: TGCGCCAGCAGCCCGCATATCCCCCAGCATTTT
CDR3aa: CASSPHIPQHF

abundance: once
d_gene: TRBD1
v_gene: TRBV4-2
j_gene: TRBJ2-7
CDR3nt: TGTGCCAGCAGCCAAAAACTTGACAGGGGATACGGGCCTAGATACGAGCAGTACTTC
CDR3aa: CASSQKLDRGYGPRYEQYF

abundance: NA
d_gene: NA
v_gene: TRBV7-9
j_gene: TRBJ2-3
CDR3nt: TGTGCCAGCAGCTCGGGACTGAGCACAGATACGCAGTATTTT
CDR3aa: CASSSGLSTDTQYF

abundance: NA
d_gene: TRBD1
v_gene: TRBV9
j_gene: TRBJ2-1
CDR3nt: TGTGCCAGCAGCACGCAGGGGGTTTCCTACAATGAGCAGTTCTTC
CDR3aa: CASSTQGVSYNEQFF

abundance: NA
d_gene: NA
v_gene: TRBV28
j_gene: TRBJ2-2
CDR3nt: TGTGCCATCGAGGGACCGACGAACACCGGGGAGCTGTTTTTT
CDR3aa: CAIEGPTNTGELFF

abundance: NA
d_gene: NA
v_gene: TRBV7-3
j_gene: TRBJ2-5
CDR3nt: TGTGCCAGCAGCTTAAGCGGGAAGGAGACCCAGTACTTC
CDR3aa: CASSLSGKETQYF

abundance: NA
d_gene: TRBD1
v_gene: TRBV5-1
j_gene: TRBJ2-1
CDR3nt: TGCGCCAGCAGGGGACAGTACAATGAGCAGTTCTTC
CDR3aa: CASRGQYNEQFF

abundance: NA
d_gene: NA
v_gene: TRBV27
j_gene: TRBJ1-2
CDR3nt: TGTGCCAGCAGTTTGGTACAGCACCTCCCTGGCTACACCTTC
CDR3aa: CASSLVQHLPGYTF

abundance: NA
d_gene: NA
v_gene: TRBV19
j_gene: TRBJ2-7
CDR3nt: TGTGCCAGTAGTATATCGGGGAGCTCCTACGAGCAGTACTTC
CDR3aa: CASSISGSSYEQYF

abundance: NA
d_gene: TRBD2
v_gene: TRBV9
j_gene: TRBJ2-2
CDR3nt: TGTGCCAGCAGCGTAGTAAGCGGGACTAACACCGGGGAGCTGTTTTTT
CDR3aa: CASSVVSGTNTGELFF

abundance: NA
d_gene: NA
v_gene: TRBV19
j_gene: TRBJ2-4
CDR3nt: TGTGCCAGTACCCACGGATCCCTAGCCAAAAACATTCAGTACTTC
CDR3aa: CASTHGSLAKNIQYF

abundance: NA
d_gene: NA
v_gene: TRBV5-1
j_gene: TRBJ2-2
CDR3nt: TGCGCCAGCAGCTCTCAGGGGAGTGCCGGGGAGCTGTTTTTT
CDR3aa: CASSSQGSAGELFF

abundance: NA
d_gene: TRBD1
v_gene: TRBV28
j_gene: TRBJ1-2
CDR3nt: TGTGCCAGCAGCCCCCCCGCGACAGGGGCAATCTATGGCTACACCTTC
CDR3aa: CASSPPATGAIYGYTF

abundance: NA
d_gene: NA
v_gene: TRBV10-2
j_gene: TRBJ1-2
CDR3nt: TGCGCCAGCAGTGAGTCACGACGGATTTATGGCTACACCTTC
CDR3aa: CASSESRRIYGYTF

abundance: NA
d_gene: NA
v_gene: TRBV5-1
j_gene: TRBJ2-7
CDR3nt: TGCGCCAGCAGCTTCCTCGGCTCCTACGAGCAGTACTTC
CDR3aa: CASSFLGSYEQYF

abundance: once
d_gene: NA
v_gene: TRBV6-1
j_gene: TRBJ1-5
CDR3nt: TGTGCCAGCAGTGAAACCGGGGGTAATCAGCCCCAGCATTTT
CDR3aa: CASSETGGNQPQHF

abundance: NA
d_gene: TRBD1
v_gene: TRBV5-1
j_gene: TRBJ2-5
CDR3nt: TGCGCCAGCAGATTTAGGGGGCCCGGTACCCAAGAGACCCAGTACTTC
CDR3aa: CASRFRGPGTQETQYF

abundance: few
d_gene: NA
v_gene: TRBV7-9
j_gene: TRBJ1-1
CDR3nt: TGTGCCAGCAGCTTAATTAACACTGAAGCTTTCTTT
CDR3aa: CASSLINTEAFF

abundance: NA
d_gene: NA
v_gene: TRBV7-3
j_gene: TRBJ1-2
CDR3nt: TGTGCCAGCAGCTTAAATTCGGGGGGTAACTATGGCTACACCTTC
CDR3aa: CASSLNSGGNYGYTF

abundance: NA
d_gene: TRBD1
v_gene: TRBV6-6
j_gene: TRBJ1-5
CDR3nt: TGTGCCAGCAGTACCAACAGGGGGCAAGTGGAGCAGCCCCAGCATTTT
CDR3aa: CASSTNRGQVEQPQHF

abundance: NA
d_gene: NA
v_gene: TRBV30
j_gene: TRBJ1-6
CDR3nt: TGTGCCTGTAACAGATTTAATTCACCCCTCCACTTT
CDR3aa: CACNRFNSPLHF

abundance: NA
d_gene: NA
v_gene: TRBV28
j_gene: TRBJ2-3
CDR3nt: TGTGCCAGCAGTCTGCCGGGTTCGCAAGCGGATACGCAGTATTTT
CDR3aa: CASSLPGSQADTQYF

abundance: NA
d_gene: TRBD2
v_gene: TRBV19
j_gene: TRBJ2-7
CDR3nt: TGTGCCAGTAGTTTTGGCGGGAGCGGTCGCGTCTACGAGCAGTACTTC
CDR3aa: CASSFGGSGRVYEQYF

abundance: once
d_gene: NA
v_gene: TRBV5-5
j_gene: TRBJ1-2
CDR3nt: TGTGCCAGCACTCGGGGCAACAACTATGGCTACACCTTC
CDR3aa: CASTRGNNYGYTF

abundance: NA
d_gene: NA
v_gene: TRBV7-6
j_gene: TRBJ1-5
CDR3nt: TGTGCCAGCAGCTTATGGGGGGATCAGCCCCAGCATTTT
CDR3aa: CASSLWGDQPQHF

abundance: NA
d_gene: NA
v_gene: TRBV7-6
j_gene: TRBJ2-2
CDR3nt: TGTGCCAGCAGCCTGGCAAGCGGGGAGCTGTTTTTT
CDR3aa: CASSLASGELFF

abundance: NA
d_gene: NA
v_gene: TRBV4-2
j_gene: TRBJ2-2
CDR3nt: TGTGCCAGCAGCCAAGTCGGGGGTGCCACCGGGGAGCTGTTTTTT
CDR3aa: CASSQVGGATGELFF

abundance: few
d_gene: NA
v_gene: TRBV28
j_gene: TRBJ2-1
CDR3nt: TGTGCCAGCAGTATCGGCTTAAGGAATGAGCAGTTCTTC
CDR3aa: CASSIGLRNEQFF

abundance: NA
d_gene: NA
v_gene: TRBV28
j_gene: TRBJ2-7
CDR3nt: TGTGCCAGCATCTCCCAGGGAGGCTCCTACGAGCAGTACTTC
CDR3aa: CASISQGGSYEQYF

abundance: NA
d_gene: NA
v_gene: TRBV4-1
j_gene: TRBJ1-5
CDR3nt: TGCGCCAGCAGCCAAGATTGGACGGGGGGCAATCAGCCCCAGCATTTT
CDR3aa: CASSQDWTGGNQPQHF

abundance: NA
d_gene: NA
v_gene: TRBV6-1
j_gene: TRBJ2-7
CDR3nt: TGTGCCAGCAGTGAATTGTTTACCCTCAGGGGCTACGAGCAGTACTTC
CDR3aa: CASSELFTLRGYEQYF

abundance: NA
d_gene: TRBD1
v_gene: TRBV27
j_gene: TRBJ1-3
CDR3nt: TGTGCCAGCAGTATAACAGGGGGCTTTGGAAACACCATATATTTT
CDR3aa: CASSITGGFGNTIYF

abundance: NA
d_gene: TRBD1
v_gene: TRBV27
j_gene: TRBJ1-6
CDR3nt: TGTGCCACCGAGGACCTTTCCAGGGGGGTCCTCCACTTT
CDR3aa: CATEDLSRGVLHF

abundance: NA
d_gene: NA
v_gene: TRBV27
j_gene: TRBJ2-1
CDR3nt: TGTGCCAGCAGTCATTGGGAGGAGCAGTTCTTC
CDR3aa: CASSHWEEQFF

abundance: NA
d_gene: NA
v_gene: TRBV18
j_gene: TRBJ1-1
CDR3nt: TGTGCCAGCTCACCACCGGCAGGGGTTGGTGAAGCTTTCTTT
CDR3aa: CASSPPAGVGEAFF

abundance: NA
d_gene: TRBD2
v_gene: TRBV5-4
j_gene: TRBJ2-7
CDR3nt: TGTGCCAGCAGCTTGCCGGGACTAGCGGGAGAGCAGTACTTC
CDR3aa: CASSLPGLAGEQYF

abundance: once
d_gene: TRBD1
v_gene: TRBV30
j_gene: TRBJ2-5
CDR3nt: TGTGCCTGGAGTGCCGACAGGGGGCTAGAGACCCAGTACTTC
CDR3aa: CAWSADRGLETQYF

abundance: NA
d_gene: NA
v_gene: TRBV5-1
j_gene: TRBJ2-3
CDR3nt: TGCGCCAGCAGCCCCGGACCCCGAGAGGCAGATACGCAGTATTTT
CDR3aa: CASSPGPREADTQYF

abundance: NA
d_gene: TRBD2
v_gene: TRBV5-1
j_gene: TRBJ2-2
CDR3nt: TGCGCCAGCAGGCCCCTAGCGGGAACGAACGGGGAGCTGTTTTTT
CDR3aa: CASRPLAGTNGELFF

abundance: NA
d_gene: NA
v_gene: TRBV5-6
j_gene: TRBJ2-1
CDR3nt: TGTGCCAGCAGCAACTGGACAAAACGCTCCTACAATGAGCAGTTCTTC
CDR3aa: CASSNWTKRSYNEQFF